This is a list of T cell receptor beta chains from one sample in a study of T cell repertoires in cytomegalovirus infection. TCRdb re-called the reads through MiXCR, storing one row per CDR3 protein. Of over 150,000 distinct CDR3 sequences in the sample, 14% were seen once. Sequencing was done on a sample of PBMCs. The receptors shown here come from a human donor in good health (CMV status not recorded). Some clones in this sample may be carry-over from other donors' samples. Each CDR3 is given with its conserved first and last residue. Each record gives: CDR3 length, clone size, V gene, J gene, D gene, CDR3 DNA, CDR3 protein. A D gene is named only where the DNA matches it firmly. Size is omitted from some rows. Given values are once, few, many or a class for expanded clones.

CDR3 length: 16; clone size: many; V gene: TRBV27; J gene: TRBJ2-3; D gene: NA; CDR3 DNA: TGTGCCAGCAGTCTTCACGGGGCCTTGGGGGCGGATACGCAGTATTTT; CDR3 protein: CASSLHGALGADTQYF
CDR3 length: 20; clone size: many; V gene: TRBV6-2/TRBV6-3; J gene: TRBJ2-1; D gene: NA; CDR3 DNA: TGTGCCAGCAGTTACGAAGCTGGGGTAGTATGGGGCCGATCCTACAATGAGCAGTTCTTC; CDR3 protein: CASSYEAGVVWGRSYNEQFF
CDR3 length: 14; clone size: few; V gene: TRBV28; J gene: TRBJ2-1; D gene: NA; CDR3 DNA: TGTGCCAGCGCCGGAGCAGCTTCCTACAATGAGCAGTTCTTC; CDR3 protein: CASAGAASYNEQFF
CDR3 length: 15; clone size: many; V gene: TRBV20-1; J gene: TRBJ2-2; D gene: NA; CDR3 DNA: TGCAGTGCTGCCAGGCCCGAGGGGAACACCGGGGAGCTGTTTTTT; CDR3 protein: CSAARPEGNTGELFF
CDR3 length: 16; clone size: few; V gene: TRBV5-4; J gene: TRBJ2-5; D gene: NA; CDR3 DNA: TGTGCCAGCAGCCCTCCAGGGGGGGCGGACCAAGAGACCCAGTACTTC; CDR3 protein: CASSPPGGADQETQYF
CDR3 length: 18; clone size: NA; V gene: TRBV10-3; J gene: TRBJ1-2; D gene: NA; CDR3 DNA: TGTGCCATCAGTGAGTCAAAGTCACCGGGCGGGACGGACTATGGCTACACCTTC; CDR3 protein: CAISESKSPGGTDYGYTF
CDR3 length: 17; clone size: many; V gene: TRBV6-1; J gene: TRBJ2-6; D gene: TRBD1; CDR3 DNA: TGTGCCAGCAGCCGAGGACAGGTCACCTCTGGGGCCAACGTCCTGACTTTC; CDR3 protein: CASSRGQVTSGANVLTF
CDR3 length: 15; clone size: many; V gene: TRBV6-1; J gene: TRBJ2-7; D gene: NA; CDR3 DNA: TGTGCCAGCAGTCCCCTTGGACGCGGTACCTACGAGCAGTACTTC; CDR3 protein: CASSPLGRGTYEQYF
CDR3 length: 11; clone size: NA; V gene: TRBV29-1; J gene: TRBJ1-1; D gene: NA; CDR3 DNA: TGCAGCGATGATGGACCGATTGAAGCTTTCTTT; CDR3 protein: CSDDGPIEAFF
CDR3 length: 17; clone size: NA; V gene: TRBV5-1; J gene: TRBJ1-1; D gene: NA; CDR3 DNA: TGCGCCAGCAGCATGTCGGGACACGGCTCGAAGGGCACTGAAGCTTTCTTT; CDR3 protein: CASSMSGHGSKGTEAFF
CDR3 length: 15; clone size: many; V gene: TRBV6-1; J gene: TRBJ1-2; D gene: TRBD1; CDR3 DNA: TGTGCCAGCAGTAACAGGGGGGGCTGGGTCGATGGCTACACCTTC; CDR3 protein: CASSNRGGWVDGYTF
CDR3 length: 12; clone size: few; V gene: TRBV29-1; J gene: TRBJ2-7; D gene: NA; CDR3 DNA: TGCAGCGCAATGGGCATCTCCTACGAGCAGTACTTC; CDR3 protein: CSAMGISYEQYF
CDR3 length: 14; clone size: many; V gene: TRBV29-1; J gene: TRBJ2-1; D gene: TRBD1; CDR3 DNA: TGCAGCGCCGATGACAGGGGACAAACGAATGAGCAGTTCTTC; CDR3 protein: CSADDRGQTNEQFF
CDR3 length: 14; clone size: NA; V gene: TRBV12-5; J gene: TRBJ1-1; D gene: NA; CDR3 DNA: TGTGCTAGTGGTTTGTTAGCCGGCGGCACTGAAGCTTTCTTT; CDR3 protein: CASGLLAGGTEAFF
CDR3 length: 11; clone size: few; V gene: TRBV7-9; J gene: TRBJ2-6; D gene: NA; CDR3 DNA: TGTGCCCCGGCCGGGGCCAACGTCCTGACTTTC; CDR3 protein: CAPAGANVLTF
CDR3 length: 12; clone size: NA; V gene: TRBV7-3; J gene: TRBJ2-1; D gene: TRBD2; CDR3 DNA: TGTGCCAGCCAATTCGGGGGGAATGAGCAGTTCTTC; CDR3 protein: CASQFGGNEQFF
CDR3 length: 15; clone size: few; V gene: TRBV6-1; J gene: TRBJ2-5; D gene: TRBD2; CDR3 DNA: TGTGCCAGCAGTCTTAGCGGGAGGGCCGCCGAGACCCAGTACTTC; CDR3 protein: CASSLSGRAAETQYF
CDR3 length: 16; clone size: NA; V gene: TRBV20-1; J gene: TRBJ1-3; D gene: NA; CDR3 DNA: TGCAGTGCCTTACCGACAGCGTTTGACTCTGGAAACACCATATATTTT; CDR3 protein: CSALPTAFDSGNTIYF
CDR3 length: 13; clone size: few; V gene: TRBV2; J gene: TRBJ2-1; D gene: NA; CDR3 DNA: TGTGCCAGCCGGAGGGGGGAAGGAAAAGAGCAGTTCTTC; CDR3 protein: CASRRGEGKEQFF
CDR3 length: 14; clone size: NA; V gene: TRBV10-3; J gene: TRBJ2-7; D gene: TRBD2; CDR3 DNA: TGTGCCATCAGCCGGACTAGCGACACCTACGAGCAGTACTTC; CDR3 protein: CAISRTSDTYEQYF
CDR3 length: 14; clone size: many; V gene: TRBV7-9; J gene: TRBJ2-7; D gene: TRBD1; CDR3 DNA: TGTGCCAGCAGCTTACGGACAGGGCCCCCGGAGCAGTACTTC; CDR3 protein: CASSLRTGPPEQYF
CDR3 length: 13; clone size: NA; V gene: TRBV5-1; J gene: TRBJ2-7; D gene: NA; CDR3 DNA: TGCGCCAGCAGCTTGGCGCAATCCTACGAGCAGTACTTC; CDR3 protein: CASSLAQSYEQYF
CDR3 length: 16; clone size: many; V gene: TRBV7-2; J gene: TRBJ2-7; D gene: NA; CDR3 DNA: TGTGCCAGCAGCTTCGTTCCGACAGCCGCCTCTCCTACCCCATACTTC; CDR3 protein: CASSFVPTAASPTPYF
CDR3 length: 17; clone size: many; V gene: TRBV15; J gene: TRBJ2-2; D gene: TRBD1; CDR3 DNA: TGTGCCACCAGCAGAGAAGGGACAGGGGTGACCGCCGGGGAGCTGTTTTTT; CDR3 protein: CATSREGTGVTAGELFF
CDR3 length: 15; clone size: many; V gene: TRBV7-2; J gene: TRBJ2-3; D gene: NA; CDR3 DNA: TGTGCCAGCAGCTTATCCCCAGGGCGCACAGATACGCAGTATTTT; CDR3 protein: CASSLSPGRTDTQYF
CDR3 length: 16; clone size: few; V gene: TRBV28; J gene: TRBJ1-3; D gene: TRBD1; CDR3 DNA: TGTGCCAGCAGTTTATGGGGACAGGGGAGTGGAAACACCATATATTTT; CDR3 protein: CASSLWGQGSGNTIYF
CDR3 length: 15; clone size: NA; V gene: TRBV7-9; J gene: TRBJ2-3; D gene: NA; CDR3 DNA: TGTGCCAGCAGCTTAAGGAAACCGTACACAGATACGCAGTATTTT; CDR3 protein: CASSLRKPYTDTQYF
CDR3 length: 14; clone size: many; V gene: TRBV7-9; J gene: TRBJ2-3; D gene: NA; CDR3 DNA: TGTGCCAGCAGCTTAGAGTCTGTCACAGATACGCAGTATTTT; CDR3 protein: CASSLESVTDTQYF
CDR3 length: 16; clone size: many; V gene: TRBV7-2; J gene: TRBJ1-1; D gene: NA; CDR3 DNA: TGTGCCAGCAGCTTATCACCCCCCGGTTTGAACACTGAAGCTTTCTTT; CDR3 protein: CASSLSPPGLNTEAFF
CDR3 length: 16; clone size: many; V gene: TRBV7-6; J gene: TRBJ2-3; D gene: TRBD2; CDR3 DNA: TGTGCCAGCAGTCCCGGGACTAGCGGGGCCACAGATACGCAGTATTTT; CDR3 protein: CASSPGTSGATDTQYF
CDR3 length: 15; clone size: many; V gene: TRBV7-2; J gene: TRBJ2-5; D gene: TRBD2; CDR3 DNA: TGTGCCAGCAGCATTAGCGGGAGGGCCGGGGAGACCCAGTACTTC; CDR3 protein: CASSISGRAGETQYF
CDR3 length: 15; clone size: few; V gene: TRBV7-9; J gene: TRBJ2-5; D gene: NA; CDR3 DNA: TGTGCCAGCAGCTTAAGGCAGACACTCCAAGAGACCCAGTACTTC; CDR3 protein: CASSLRQTLQETQYF
CDR3 length: 15; clone size: many; V gene: TRBV28; J gene: TRBJ2-3; D gene: NA; CDR3 DNA: TGTGCCAGCAGTTTAAGTGGCAGGGCGAAAGGTACGCAGTATTTT; CDR3 protein: CASSLSGRAKGTQYF
CDR3 length: 14; clone size: many; V gene: TRBV7-2; J gene: TRBJ1-1; D gene: NA; CDR3 DNA: TGTGCCAGCAGCCCCCCAGGGAGTAGGACTGAAGCTTTCTTT; CDR3 protein: CASSPPGSRTEAFF
CDR3 length: 12; clone size: many; V gene: TRBV29-1; J gene: TRBJ2-7; D gene: NA; CDR3 DNA: TGCAGCGTTAGACAACTAATGGGCGAGCAGTACTTC; CDR3 protein: CSVRQLMGEQYF
CDR3 length: 17; clone size: many; V gene: TRBV6-5; J gene: TRBJ2-3; D gene: TRBD2; CDR3 DNA: TGTGCCAGCAGCTCGACTAGCGGGTGGGCTAGCACAGATACGCAGTATTTT; CDR3 protein: CASSSTSGWASTDTQYF
CDR3 length: 16; clone size: many; V gene: TRBV7-9; J gene: TRBJ2-6; D gene: NA; CDR3 DNA: TGTGCCAGCAGCTTGGACAGACTCTCTGGGGCCAACGTCCTGACTTTC; CDR3 protein: CASSLDRLSGANVLTF
CDR3 length: 15; clone size: few; V gene: TRBV19; J gene: TRBJ2-1; D gene: TRBD2; CDR3 DNA: TGTGCCAGTAGTGTTAGCGGGAACTCCCACAATGAGCAGTTCTTC; CDR3 protein: CASSVSGNSHNEQFF
CDR3 length: 15; clone size: many; V gene: TRBV7-2; J gene: TRBJ2-7; D gene: TRBD1; CDR3 DNA: TGTGCCAGCAGCTCCCCGGACAGGGCGGGTATCGAGCAGTACTTC; CDR3 protein: CASSSPDRAGIEQYF